What follows are 24 T cell receptor beta chains derived from one specimen sequenced in a study of monozygotic twins with inflammatory bowel disease (dated by TCRdb to about 2019). Libraries were constructed by 5' RACE. The run used an Illumina HiSeq 2500. Following TCRdb reprocessing, every CDR3 protein sequence forms one entry, and DNA is not provided. The sample's records list more than 120,000 distinct CDR3 sequences. The ten most abundant clones make up 2.4% of the sample. Sequencing input: blood. The receptors originated from a human donor with ulcerative colitis or Crohn's disease, or a healthy co-twin of an affected twin (not recorded which).

The chain employs TRBV7-2 and TRBJ2-3; the TRBD1 assignment by TCRdb is unverifiable without DNA. The CDR3 contains 15 residues. The V gene's germline CDR1 is SGHTA and CDR2 FQGNSA. The chain's CDR3 is CASSLVDRNTDTQYF.

CDR3 sequence: CASSLPPAAGMVYEQYF. This chain links TRBV5-1 with TRBJ2-7; TCRdb indicates TRBD2, and absent DNA this call remains unverified. CDR3 length: 17 residues. Germline V gene sequence: CDR1 SGHRS, CDR2 YFSETQ. Using reference TRBV5-1 and TRBJ2-7 for the parts outside the CDR3, the full variable domain is KAGVTQTPRYLIKTRGQQVTLSCSPISGHRSVSWYQQTPGQGLQFLFEYFSETQRNKGNFPGRFSGRQFSNSRSEMNVSTLELGDSALYLCASSLPPAAGMVYEQYFGPGTRLTVT.

The chain links TRBV29-1 to TRBJ2-5; the TRBD1 assignment by TCRdb is unverifiable without DNA. The CDR3 contains 15 residues. Germline V CDR1 and CDR2: SQVTM, ANQGSEA. The CDR3: CSVEGQSIPFRTQYF.

This chain connects TRBV11-2 to TRBJ2-4; lacking DNA, the TRBD2 call made by TCRdb goes unchecked. Germline V CDR1 and CDR2: SGHAT, FQNNGV. This CDR3 comprises 18 residues. CDR3 region: CASSLEFTRQRGGNIQYF.

The CDR3: CSGRQGQETQYF. The gene calls are TRBV29-1 and TRBJ2-5; TCRdb reports TRBD1, a call that lacks DNA to check it against. This CDR3 is built from 12 residues. Germline loops: CDR1 SQVTM, CDR2 ANQGSEA.

This chain joins TRBV6-5 and TRBJ2-3; there is no DNA to check the TCRdb D call of TRBD1. The CDR3 totals 15 residues. Germline lookup yields CDR1 MNHEY and CDR2 SVGAGI. CDR3 sequence: CASSYGTARTDTQYF.

The chain is built from TRBV5-1 and TRBJ2-1; TCRdb selects TRBD2, and the lack of DNA leaves this call unchecked. CDR1 is SGHRS, CDR2 YFSETQ, per germline. The CDR3 covers 14 residues. The CDR3 here is CASSLLGTSGSEFF.

This chain links TRBV20-1 with TRBJ1-4; the D gene TCRdb calls, TRBD1, cannot be checked with no DNA. Germline values: CDR1 DFQATT, CDR2 SNEGSKA (reference sequence). The CDR3 contains 14 residues. CDR3 in amino acids: CSAPDRPTNEKLFF.

The chain uses TRBV11-3 and TRBJ2-3; as DNA is missing, the TRBD2 call by TCRdb cannot be tested. This CDR3 contains 18 residues. Germline-derived CDR1 and CDR2 are SGHNT and YENEEA. The CDR3 loop reads CASSKHGLAGSSTDTQYF.

The chain uses TRBV6-1 and TRBJ2-7; the D call from TCRdb, TRBD1, cannot be confirmed without DNA. This CDR3 is built from 14 residues. Germline lookup yields CDR1 MNHNS and CDR2 SASEGT. CDR3 sequence: CASSGIGGTYEQYF.

V and J are TRBV29-1 and TRBJ1-1; the D gene TCRdb calls, TRBD1, cannot be checked with no DNA. The germline V gene has CDR1 SQVTM and CDR2 ANQGSEA. There are 16 residues in the CDR3. CDR3: CSVLNGQGVMNTEAFF.

V usage is TRBV6-6 and J usage is TRBJ1-5; TCRdb gives TRBD1 as the D gene, but with no DNA this cannot be confirmed. This CDR3 has 13 amino acids. Germline CDR1 MNHNY, CDR2 SVGAGI (reference sequence). The CDR3 is CASSYRGSQPQHF.

CDR3 in amino acids: CASSFPPGLAGGNTGELFF. The J gene is TRBJ2-2, the V gene TRBV12-3 or TRBV12-4; TCRdb calls TRBD2, which cannot be checked without DNA. There are 19 residues in the CDR3.

The V gene is TRBV6-1, the J gene TRBJ2-7. CDR1 MNHNS and CDR2 SASEGT come from the germline V gene. CDR3 length equals 12 residues. This CDR3 reads CASSPSSGEQYF.

J is TRBJ1-2 and V is TRBV4-2; TCRdb designates TRBD1, a call that cannot be tested without DNA. In germline, CDR1 is LGHNA, CDR2 YNFKEQ. The CDR3 is 14 amino acids. The CDR3 loop is CASSQVGQFDGYTF.

The chain is built from TRBV5-4 and TRBJ1-6; TCRdb indicates TRBD1, and absent DNA this call remains unverified. Germline values: CDR1 SGHNT, CDR2 YYREEE (reference sequence). The length of the CDR3 is 16 residues. The CDR3 here is CASSSYGQGANSPLHF. Based on the CDR3 plus reference TRBV5-4 and TRBJ1-6, the full variable domain is ETGVTQSPTHLIKTRGQQVTLRCSSQSGHNTVSWYQQALGQGPQFIFQYYREEENGRGNFPPRFSGLQFPNYSSELNVNALELDDSALYLCASSSYGQGANSPLHFGNGTRLTVT.

This sequence joins TRBV7-2 and TRBJ2-7; TCRdb returns TRBD1, unconfirmable since there is no DNA. The CDR3 extends over 12 amino acids. CDR1 and CDR2 (germline): SGHTA, FQGNSA. The CDR3 spells CASSLGDHEQYF.

The chain recombines TRBV2 with TRBJ1-1. Germline-derived CDR1 and CDR2 are SNHLY and FYNNEI. This CDR3 comprises 14 residues. The CDR3 here is CASRAISWNTEAFF.

The V and J genes are TRBV11-2 and TRBJ2-3; TCRdb designates TRBD2, a call that cannot be tested without DNA. The germline V gene has CDR1 SGHAT and CDR2 FQNNGV. The CDR3 sequence is 19 residues long. Here the CDR3 reads CASSPTSGGTRRWTDTQYF. Together with reference TRBV11-2 and TRBJ2-3, the CDR3 gives the full variable domain: EAGVAQSPRYKIIEKRQSVAFWCNPISGHATLYWYQQILGQGPKLLIQFQNNGVVDDSQLPKDRFSAERLKGVDSTLKIQPAKLEDSAVYLCASSPTSGGTRRWTDTQYFGPGTRLTVL.

J is TRBJ1-4 and V is TRBV6-5; TCRdb names TRBD1, which stays unverified in the absence of DNA. The CDR3 has 15 amino acids. The germline V gene has CDR1 MNHEY and CDR2 SVGAGI. CDR3 residues: CASSYSNSRGGKLFF.

The chain links TRBV2 to TRBJ2-7; TCRdb's assignment of TRBD2 cannot be checked, as there is no DNA. The CDR3 is 14 amino acids. Germline CDR1 SNHLY, CDR2 FYNNEI. The CDR3: CASKPGLLTYEQCF.

The V call is TRBV10-2, the J call TRBJ1-1; TCRdb selects TRBD1, and the lack of DNA leaves this call unchecked. This CDR3 has 17 residues. From germline, CDR1 is WSHSY and CDR2 SAAADI. CDR3 residues: CASSSRQGIVRNTEAFF.

V usage is TRBV29-1 and J usage is TRBJ1-1; no DNA is available, so the TRBD1 call from TCRdb remains unchecked. Germline-derived CDR1 and CDR2 are SQVTM and ANQGSEA. The CDR3 totals 16 residues. CDR3 loop: CSVAISPGLENTEAFF.

J is TRBJ2-1 and V is TRBV20-1; the TRBD2 assignment by TCRdb is unverifiable without DNA. The CDR3 covers 16 residues. Germline V gene data show CDR1 as DFQATT and CDR2 as SNEGSKA (reference sequence). CDR3 sequence reads: CSARARPESSYNEQFF.